The entry that follows covers one TCR beta chain sequence. Trimming took 1 base from V and 5 from J, leaving 8 bases between them. Germline V lookup: CDR1 LGHNT, CDR2 FRNRAP. This CDR3 has 13 amino acids. This sample is drawn from a study of blood T cell repertoires in COVID-19. Per the original data handling: From reference gene primer amplification, estimates of nucleated cell counts were derived. This table comes from immunoSEQ multiplex PCR, and its TCRdb copy is limited to in-frame clones, with some not included. V, J and clone size are those of that table, while D and trimming were read from the DNA. The profile shows 250,000 to 350,000 clones, approximately 91% of them singletons. Ages ranged from 18 to 89 years, with residence in approximately 25 US areas. Cohorts were assigned according to the clinical history that participants reported. Recovered participants had two consecutive negative NP/OP PCR tests, healthcare professional clearance, or symptom resolution.

This sequence originates from a woman aged 25 to 45 who had recovered from COVID-19. The sample consisted of PBMCs or T cells enriched from blood (not recorded which). The chain carries TRBV12-5 and TRBJ2-5, with D hard to call. The CDR3 spells CASGLAPGETQYF. CDR3 bases: TGTGCTAGTGGTTTGGCTCCCGGGGAGACCCAGTACTTC. The full variable domain, with the rest looked up from reference TRBV12-5 and TRBJ2-5, is DARVTQTPRHKVTEMGQEVTMRCQPILGHNTVFWYRQTMMQGLELLAYFRNRAPLDDSGMPKDRFSAEMPDATLATLKIQPSEPRDSAVYFCASGLAPGETQYFGPGTRLLVL.